This T cell receptor (beta chain) stems from a study of blood T cell repertoires in COVID-19. Original methodology: Nucleated cell number was recorded as an estimate derived from reference gene primer amplification. The data were produced by immunoSEQ multiplex PCR, yet TCRdb's version contains in-frame clones alone and is incomplete. V, J and clone size are those of that table, while D and trimming were read from the DNA. The sample comprises fewer than 650,000 clones, 70% to 90% of which are singletons, and roughly 7.4% rests with the top ten. The sequence came from a woman between 50 and 59 years old with COVID-19, enrolled during active disease. Sequenced: peripheral blood.

The CDR3 is CSASDRKSYEQYF. The CDR3 bases are TGCAGCGCCTCGGACAGGAAGTCATACGAGCAGTACTTC. The rearrangement uses TRBV29-1 and TRBJ2-7; 7 bases are a match to TRBD1. The CDR3 sequence is 13 residues long. The J segment lost 4 bases and the V segment lost 7 bases, leaving 10 bases of the junction unmatched. Germline lookup yields CDR1 SQVTM and CDR2 ANQGSEA.